This entry concerns a single T cell receptor beta chain. This clonotype was observed once. It lacks a known antigen. No base quality information exists; no much larger clone differs at one position. Just one read gives weak support. The sample belongs to a study of Graves' ophthalmopathy and Graves' hyperthyroidism (dated by TCRdb to 2016 to 2019). About the study as a whole: Peripheral blood samples were taken at the time of initial diagnosis, before any treatment was given. The independent validation cohort included 18 hyperthyroidism patients plus 17 patients who later progressed from hyperthyroidism to ophthalmopathy. Once sampling was done, hyperthyroidism patients were given methimazole at a starting dose of 30 mg daily, while ophthalmopathy patients were given high-dose intravenous methylprednisolone. In a handful of hyperthyroidism patients, the T-cell repertoire of thyroid tissue was compared with the T-cell repertoire of blood. TCR beta repertoire signatures were used to distinguish Graves' ophthalmopathy from Graves' hyperthyroidism and to predict progression to ophthalmopathy. To explore V-J signatures that separate ophthalmopathy from hyperthyroidism, a discovery set of about 96 patients was enrolled, consisting of fewer than 45 with ophthalmopathy and some 56 with stable hyperthyroidism. In total, around 130 blood samples were TCR-sequenced: fewer than 50 ophthalmopathy, about 75 hyperthyroidism and some 17 hyperthyroidism-to-ophthalmopathy patients.

In the germline V gene, CDR1 corresponds to SNHLY and CDR2 to FYNNEI. The CDR3 measures 15 amino acids from cysteine to phenylalanine. Only the CDR3 DNA stays, 45 bases, in frame from base 1. At the junction V is shortened by 6 bases and J by 7 bases; bases outside the gene matches: 7. What the study reported, not specific to this receptor: Most expanded thyroid clonotypes with frequency above 0.001 were also detected in blood, suggesting blood repertoires may reflect the thyroid immune response. Sample size was not statistically predetermined, and group allocation was not concealed from the investigators. In validation, the model predicted ophthalmopathy progression with about 70% sensitivity and roughly 78% specificity; some 13 predicted patients were CT-confirmed with GO in a median of about 6.1 months. In cross-validation, the 13-signature model distinguished ophthalmopathy from stable hyperthyroidism with approximately 85% sensitivity and 81% to 83% specificity, and in the test set the corresponding values were approximately 80% and 75%.

TCR beta CDR3 regions were amplified from RNA transcripts for repertoire sequencing. A first-round RT-PCR used HTBI primers with the Qiagen OneStep RT-PCR kit, followed by a second-round multiplex PCR, size selection and purification. Sequencing of the libraries was carried out on an Illumina HiSeq2000 in paired-end mode with 100 bp reads. Concerning the study's data processing: SOAPnuke was used to process the reads, throwing out any read that had adapters, had uncalled bases, had a mean Phred below 15, or lacked an exact constant-primer or identifier match. COPE v1.2.5 was used to merge high-quality paired reads. Clonotypes were defined as unique nucleotide sequences and were aligned to IMGT TRB V, D and J references using MiTCR v1.1. The analysis was limited to V-J combinations with a frequency above 0.0001, which together covered 99.2% of repertoires. For each V-J combination, a TCR clonal expansion and chaos score was defined as F50 clonal expansion divided by the chaos observed in the TCRdist matrix. Features were reduced by Welch's t-statistics and random forest to over ten V-J combinations, which fed a naive Bayes classifier. The Morisita-Horn index was used to measure how similar the thyroid and blood repertoires were. TCRdb took the public reads, trimmed them with fastp at Q25, ran MiXCR for clone calling and kept in-frame beta chains. Duplicate CDR3 protein sequences are folded into a single record with the most common DNA and genes. The V and J calls follow TCRdb's processing rather than the paper's. The sample profile shows around 660,000 distinct CDR3 sequences; more than 40% of them were found once. The ten largest clones take up more than 2.5% of the sample.

Patients with ophthalmopathy had moderately to severely active disease, with a Clinical Activity Score of 3 or more, a NOSPECS grade of 4 or more, and a disease duration of less than 3 months. Patients with other autoimmune diseases, uncontrolled infections, pregnancy or lactation were excluded. Clinical symptoms, serum thyroxine, TRAb, thyroid ultrasound and orbital computed tomography formed the basis of the diagnosis. PBMCs were isolated from 10 ml of fresh peripheral blood by Ficoll-Paque density gradient centrifugation. Total RNA was extracted with Trizol reagent and quality-checked on an Agilent 2100 Bioanalyzer.

The V and J genes are TRBV2 and TRBJ2-7, and TRBD2 matches 15 of the central bases. Sequencing input: peripheral blood. The TCR was taken from an adult man with Graves' ophthalmopathy. The CDR3 protein sequence reads: CASRRTSGRVKEQYF. The nucleotide sequence is given as TGTGCCAGCAGGCGGACTAGCGGGAGGGTGAAGGAGCAGTACTTC.